These T cell receptor beta chains were read from a single sample in a study of CDR3 diversity in severe acne. Each CDR3 protein is one row after TCRdb ran MiXCR on the PCR reads. This table has about 90,000 distinct CDR3 sequences, approximately 49% appearing once. Sequences were obtained from blood. The receptors shown here come from a male donor with severe acne vulgaris. CDR3s include the opening cysteine and the closing phenylalanine or tryptophan. D genes are given only for firm matches. Not every row has a clone size; where given, it reads once, few, many or a size class.

.	TRBV10-2	TRBJ2-7	.	CASSYSDTAYEQYF	TGTGCCAGCAGTTACTCGGACACGGCCTACGAGCAGTACTTC
.	TRBV7-2	TRBJ2-3	many	CASSLGGGSDTQYF	TGTGCCAGCAGCTTGGGGGGCGGGTCAGATACGCAGTATTTT
.	TRBV12-3/TRBV12-4	TRBJ1-4	.	CASAGGPNEKLFF	TGTGCCAGCGCGGGGGGACCTAATGAAAAACTGTTTTTT
.	TRBV7-9	TRBJ1-4	.	CASSYTGLEANEKLFF	TGTGCCAGCAGCTACACCGGGCTCGAGGCTAATGAAAAACTGTTTTTT
.	TRBV4-1	TRBJ2-1	many	CASSQVGAEQFF	TGCGCCAGCAGCCAAGTGGGCGCTGAGCAGTTCTTC
TRBD2	TRBV24-1	TRBJ2-7	.	CATSDPSGRTHEQYF	TGTGCCACCAGTGACCCTAGCGGGAGGACCCACGAGCAGTACTTC
.	TRBV25-1	TRBJ2-3	.	CASSGTSPYTDTQYF	TGTGCCAGCAGCGGCACTAGCCCCTACACAGATACGCAGTATTTT
TRBD1	TRBV7-9	TRBJ1-4	once	CASSSPGQADEKLFF	TGTGCCAGCAGCTCACCGGGACAGGCAGATGAAAAACTGTTTTTT
.	TRBV7-2	TRBJ2-3	.	CASSLVTRGQLPNTQYF	TGTGCCAGCAGCTTAGTTACCCGGGGCCAGTTGCCAAATACGCAGTATTTT
.	TRBV19	TRBJ1-6	many	CASSTTHDGTLHF	TGTGCCAGTAGTACTACCCATGATGGCACCCTCCACTTT
.	TRBV25-1	TRBJ1-1	.	CASSPPFWRQAEAFF	TGTGCCAGCAGTCCCCCCTTTTGGCGGCAGGCTGAAGCTTTCTTT
TRBD2	TRBV7-2	TRBJ2-7	many	CASSPSGLSSYEQYF	TGTGCCAGCAGCCCTAGCGGACTAAGCTCCTACGAGCAGTACTTC
.	TRBV7-2	TRBJ1-6	.	CASSLDRSPLHF	TGTGCCAGCAGCTTAGACAGGTCTCCCCTCCACTTT
TRBD1	TRBV7-9	TRBJ1-2	many	CASSLFDDRDPGYTF	TGTGCCAGCAGCCTATTCGATGACAGGGATCCTGGCTACACCTTC
.	TRBV15	TRBJ1-6	.	CATSRGDRERNSPLHF	TGTGCCACCAGCAGGGGGGACCGAGAACGAAATTCACCCCTCCACTTT
.	TRBV12-3/TRBV12-4	TRBJ2-7	.	CASSLWQEKHRQYF	TGTGCCAGCAGTTTATGGCAGGAAAAGCACCGGCAGTACTTC
.	TRBV2	TRBJ1-3	.	CASRGEGEESGNTIYF	TGTGCCAGTAGGGGGGAGGGGGAGGAATCTGGAAACACCATATATTTT
.	TRBV12-3/TRBV12-4	TRBJ2-2	many	CASSLVGTELSF	TGTGCCAGCAGTTTAGTGGGGACGGAGCTTTCTTTT
.	TRBV7-9	TRBJ2-3	.	CASSLSVQGDTDTQYF	TGTGCCAGCAGCTTATCAGTCCAAGGAGACACAGATACGCAGTATTTT
.	TRBV7-9	TRBJ1-2	medium-sized	CASSREGGYGYTF	TGTGCCAGCAGCCGGGAGGGGGGGTACGGCTACACCTTC
TRBD1	TRBV3-1	TRBJ1-6	few	CASSQGTGGGNSPLHF	TGTGCCAGCAGCCAAGGGACAGGGGGCGGTAATTCACCCCTCCACTTT
TRBD2	TRBV14	TRBJ2-3	.	CASSQLFSGRGTDTQYF	TGTGCCAGCAGCCAACTGTTTAGCGGGAGGGGCACAGATACGCAGTATTTT
TRBD1	TRBV5-8	TRBJ2-1	many	CASSPQAGGGDEQFF	TGTGCCAGCAGCCCACAGGCAGGGGGCGGTGATGAGCAGTTCTTC
.	TRBV29-1	TRBJ1-3	.	CSALNVRDPGNTIYF	TGCAGCGCTTTGAATGTCAGGGATCCAGGAAACACCATATATTTT
.	TRBV27	TRBJ2-7	.	CASRGPLEYF	TGTGCCAGCAGGGGCCCCTTGGAGTACTTC
.	TRBV29-1	TRBJ1-1	.	CSVDTRNTEAFF	TGCAGCGTCGATACAAGGAACACTGAAGCTTTCTTT
TRBD2	TRBV5-1	TRBJ2-6	.	CASSAVTSGSSGANVLTF	TGCGCCAGCAGCGCCGTCACTAGCGGGAGCTCTGGGGCCAACGTCCTGACTTTC
TRBD2	TRBV5-8	TRBJ2-7	.	CASSFLRGGTSYEQYF	TGTGCCAGCAGCTTTTTGCGGGGGGGGACTTCCTACGAGCAGTACTTC
TRBD1	TRBV28	TRBJ1-2	.	CASSGTGQGYTF	TGTGCCAGCAGTGGGACAGGGCAGGGCTACACCTTC
.	TRBV6-2/TRBV6-3	TRBJ1-5	.	CASNGVSNQPQHF	TGTGCCAGCAATGGGGTTAGCAATCAGCCCCAGCATTTT
TRBD1	TRBV24-1	TRBJ1-1	.	CATSRAGGSEAFF	TGTGCCACCAGTCGAGCAGGGGGCTCTGAAGCTTTCTTT
.	TRBV12-3/TRBV12-4	TRBJ2-7	.	CASTLEGYEQYF	TGTGCCAGCACCTTAGAAGGCTACGAGCAGTACTTC